The sequence of this T cell receptor (beta chain) was determined in a study of blood T cell repertoires in COVID-19 (dated by TCRdb to 2018 to 2021). About the study as a whole: Samples from collaborators originated in the United States, Italy and Spain and spanned both the acute and convalescent phases of COVID-19. The prospective study material was composed of cDNA or gDNA derived from T cells, B-cell-depleted T cells, or PBMCs. The dataset comprised deeply sampled blood TCRbeta repertoires from subjects exposed to, actively infected with, or recovered from COVID-19. The repertoires were released in a freely available public database meant as a resource for research on the immune response to SARS-CoV-2. Samples were obtained from the ongoing ImmuneRACE study (first 160 participants) and from 1,254 subjects provided by 6 global collaborators. Nearly every sample came with metadata listing a de-identified subject ID, COVID-19 status, age in years and sex. Where available, HLA class I and class II types were taken from metadata supplied by the sample provider and were not determined by assay-based typing.

The CDR3, from cysteine to phenylalanine, totals 14 residues. Just CDR3 DNA is preserved here, 42 bases in frame from base 1. Trimming costs V 4 bases and J 5 bases, and their ends lie 14 bases apart. CDR1 and CDR2 (SGHDN, FVKESK) derive from the germline V gene. Summary of the overall study and its limitations: Clinical and demographic metadata were provided uncurated, with the amount varying by source and participant.

TCRbeta CDR3 regions were amplified from genomic DNA using the immunoSEQ Assay, a bias-controlled multiplex PCR. The study's own analysis went as follows. The number of nucleated cells in each sample was estimated by amplification of reference gene primers within the assay. Sequence reads were collapsed and filtered to measure the absolute abundance of every unique TCRbeta CDR3 rearrangement. For each sample, productive Simpson clonality was calculated as the square root of Simpson's diversity index across productive rearrangements. TCRdb limited this immuneACCESS table to in-frame rearrangements with V and J called. A share of clones is missing; checked studies link under half to unresolved V genes, and the rest is unexplained. V and J calls and clone size follow that table, whereas D and trimming were derived from the DNA. A total of 150,000 or so clones appear in this sample, over 70% of them only once. 40% to 55% of the sample lies in the top ten.

Whole blood was collected in K2EDTA tubes by collaborating institutions according to the institutions' own protocols. For TCRbeta analysis, collaborators shipped samples as frozen whole blood, isolated PBMCs, or DNA extracted from either of those sample types. To note about this clone: No cognate antigen has been identified for it. Base quality data are lacking; no much larger clone is found one base away.

The chain couples TRBV14 to TRBJ1-2; confidence is insufficient to name the D gene. The origin of this receptor is a human donor in a cohort sampled during active COVID-19. The sample taken for sequencing was peripheral blood. Read as DNA, the sequence is TGTGCCAGCAGCCCATCTGTTTTCCAGTATGGCTACACCTTC. This sequence encodes CASSPSVFQYGYTF.